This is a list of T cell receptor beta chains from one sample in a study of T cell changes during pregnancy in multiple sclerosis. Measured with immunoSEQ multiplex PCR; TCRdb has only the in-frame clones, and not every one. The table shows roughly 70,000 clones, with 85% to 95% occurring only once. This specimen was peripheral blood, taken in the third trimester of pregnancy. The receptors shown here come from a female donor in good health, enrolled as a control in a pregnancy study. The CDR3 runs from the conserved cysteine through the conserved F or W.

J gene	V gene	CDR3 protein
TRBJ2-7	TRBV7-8	CASSLVSLPTGVAYEQYF
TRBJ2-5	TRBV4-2	CASSQVAGDILETQYF
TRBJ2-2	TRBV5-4	CASSLSGGAAGELFF
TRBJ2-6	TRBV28	CASSFGGSEDNVLTF
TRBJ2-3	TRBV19	CASNYGGLTDTQYF
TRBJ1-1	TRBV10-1	CASSESRNEAFF
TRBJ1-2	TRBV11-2	CASSPTGSTAVYGYTF
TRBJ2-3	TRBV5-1	CASRYLAESTDTQYF
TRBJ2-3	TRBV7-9	CASSLTSRTDTQYF
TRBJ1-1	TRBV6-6	CASSQPGQNTEAFF
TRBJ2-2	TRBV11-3	CASSYGGRVNTGELFF
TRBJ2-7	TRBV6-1	CASSERTRSNEQYF
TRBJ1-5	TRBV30	CAWRRGNQPQHF
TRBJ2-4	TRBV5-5	CASSLSGQGGNIQYF
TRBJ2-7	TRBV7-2	CASSQTGEQYF
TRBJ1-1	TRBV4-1	CASSLGQGPEAFF
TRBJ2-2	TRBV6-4	CASSDGVAGPANTGELFF
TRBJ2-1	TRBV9	CASSVGQGAFDEQFF
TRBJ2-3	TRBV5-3	CARSLGTSGAHTQYF
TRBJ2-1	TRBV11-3	CASSFDRSNEQFF
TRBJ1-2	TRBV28	CASTLTGADYGYTF
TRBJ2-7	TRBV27	CASSSRQGYEQYF
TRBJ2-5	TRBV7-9	CASSFVSQETQYF
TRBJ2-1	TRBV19	CASTVAGRTYNEQFF
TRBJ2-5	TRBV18	CASSPRRGDETQYF
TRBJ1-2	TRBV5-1	CASSPRTGQGYGYTF
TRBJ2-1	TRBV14	CASSHYRGQGFNEQFF
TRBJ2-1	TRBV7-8	CASSLSGRINEQFF
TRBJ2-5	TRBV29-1	CSIEGSGRTETQYF
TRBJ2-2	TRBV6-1	CASSELAGPGELFF
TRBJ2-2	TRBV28	CASSLSGGHSLTGELFF
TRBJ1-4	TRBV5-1	CASSNSRGGENEKLFF
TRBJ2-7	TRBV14	CASSQVGARYEQYF
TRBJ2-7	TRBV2	CASSWGGGPIDEQYF
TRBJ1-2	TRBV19	CASIQRQGPSNYGYTF
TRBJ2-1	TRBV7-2	CASSGSSGSGRDEQFF
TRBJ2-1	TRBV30	CAWRRGQGAYNEQFF
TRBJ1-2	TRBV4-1	CASSQDDDRGYGYTF
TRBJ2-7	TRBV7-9	CASGGQSSYEQYF
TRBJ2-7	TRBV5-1	CASSLTSLTYEQYF
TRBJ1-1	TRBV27	CASSFVPGNTEAFF
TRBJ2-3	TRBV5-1	CASSFGGITDTQYF
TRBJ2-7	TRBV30	CAWSIGVEQYF
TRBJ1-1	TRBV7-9	CASSPKDRGGTEAFF
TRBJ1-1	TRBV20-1	CSAIQGGGAFF
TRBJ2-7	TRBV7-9	CASSLGAGLEQYF
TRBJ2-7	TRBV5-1	CASSLVAGTAYEQYF
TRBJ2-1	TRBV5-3	CARSPSGREQFF